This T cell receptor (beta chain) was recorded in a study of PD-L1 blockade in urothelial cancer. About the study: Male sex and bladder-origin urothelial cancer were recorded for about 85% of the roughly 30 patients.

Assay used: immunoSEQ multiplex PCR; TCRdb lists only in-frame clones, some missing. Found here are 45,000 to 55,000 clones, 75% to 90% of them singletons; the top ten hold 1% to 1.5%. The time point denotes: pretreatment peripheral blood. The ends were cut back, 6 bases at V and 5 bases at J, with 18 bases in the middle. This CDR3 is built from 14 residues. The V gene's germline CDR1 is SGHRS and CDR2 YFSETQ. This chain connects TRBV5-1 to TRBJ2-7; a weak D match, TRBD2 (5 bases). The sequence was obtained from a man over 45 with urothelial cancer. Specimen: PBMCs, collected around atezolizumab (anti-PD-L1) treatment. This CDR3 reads CASKEDEGVNEQYF. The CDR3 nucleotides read TGCGCCAGCAAGGAAGACGAGGGAGTGAACGAGCAGTACTTC.